This is a list of T cell receptor beta chains from one sample in a study of cytomegalovirus exposure and HLA in healthy donors. The data were produced by immunoSEQ multiplex PCR, yet TCRdb's version contains in-frame clones alone and is incomplete. The sample shows 100,000 or so clones, around 80% of them seen only once. The sequenced sample was PBMCs. The receptor set was obtained from a man aged 30 to 45 in good health and CMV-seropositive. Each CDR3 is given with its conserved first and last residue. A D gene is named only where the DNA matches it firmly. Clone sizes are given selectively: once, few, many, or a class where the clone is expanded.

TRBJ1-4 | TRBD1 | . | TRBV7-2 | 16 | TGTGCCAGCAGCTTATCGGGGCGACAGGGAGGTGAAAAACTGTTTTTT | CASSLSGRQGGEKLFF
TRBJ2-3 | . | . | TRBV6-1 | 13 | TGTGCCAGCCCTAACGACTACACAGATACGCAGTATTTT | CASPNDYTDTQYF
TRBJ2-1 | . | . | TRBV27 | 15 | TGTGCCACCCGCTTTGGGGACACCGTATACAATGAGCAGTTCTTC | CATRFGDTVYNEQFF
TRBJ2-3 | . | . | TRBV29-1 | 12 | TGCAGCGTTGCGGAGGGCACAGATACGCAGTATTTT | CSVAEGTDTQYF
TRBJ1-5 | TRBD1 | . | TRBV5-1 | 15 | TGCGCCCCAGAGGACAGGCGATATAGCAATCAGCCCCAGCATTTT | CAPEDRRYSNQPQHF
TRBJ2-4 | . | . | TRBV7-2 | 13 | TGTGCCAGCAGCCCGCCGGTGCAGGGCATTCAGTACTTC | CASSPPVQGIQYF
TRBJ1-1 | . | . | TRBV28 | 14 | TGTGCCAGCAGTTCCCCAGGGTGGATGCCTGAAGCTTTCTTT | CASSSPGWMPEAFF
TRBJ2-2 | TRBD2 | . | TRBV27 | 20 | TGTGCCAGCAGTGCGTCACCGGGACTAGCGGGCGACTCAAACACCGGGGAGCTGTTTTTT | CASSASPGLAGDSNTGELFF
TRBJ1-2 | . | . | TRBV7-2 | 13 | TGTGCCAGCAGCTCGGGGACTTTAATAGGCTACACCTTC | CASSSGTLIGYTF
TRBJ2-2 | . | . | TRBV7-3 | 16 | TGTGCCAGCAGCCCCCACTGGACGGGAAACACCGGGGAGCTGTTTTTT | CASSPHWTGNTGELFF
TRBJ2-3 | . | . | TRBV18 | 15 | TGTGCCAGCTCACCACCGGGACATAACACAGATACGCAGTATTTT | CASSPPGHNTDTQYF
TRBJ2-7 | TRBD1 | . | TRBV6-5 | 15 | TGTGCCAGCAGTTACTCCGGGACAGGGGGCTACGAGCAGTACTTC | CASSYSGTGGYEQYF
TRBJ2-2 | . | . | TRBV7-3 | 12 | TGTGCCAGCGGGGCCGAGTCCGGGGAGCTGTTTTTT | CASGAESGELFF
TRBJ1-5 | . | once | TRBV7-8 | 14 | TGTGCCAGCAGCTTAGATACGGTTTTACAGCCCCAGCATTTT | CASSLDTVLQPQHF
TRBJ1-3 | . | . | TRBV6-1 | 16 | TGTGCCAGCAGTGAAGAATACTTGAGCTCTGGAAACACCATATATTTT | CASSEEYLSSGNTIYF
TRBJ2-7 | . | once | TRBV5-1 | 14 | TGCGCCAGCAAGGAACAGGGAAGCTCCTACGAGCAGTACTTC | CASKEQGSSYEQYF
TRBJ2-5 | TRBD2 | . | TRBV20-1 | 11 | TGCAGTGCATTCGGGGGGGAGACCCAGTACTTC | CSAFGGETQYF
TRBJ2-2 | . | . | TRBV10-3 | 17 | TGTGCCATCAGTGAGTCTCGGCTAGTGGGGCACACCGGGGAGCTGTTTTTT | CAISESRLVGHTGELFF
TRBJ2-1 | TRBD1 | . | TRBV7-7 | 16 | TGTGCTAGCAGCCCCACGACAGGGGGGGGTAACAATGAGCAGTTCTTC | CASSPTTGGGNNEQFF
TRBJ2-2 | TRBD2 | . | TRBV7-2 | 16 | TGTGCCAGCAGCTTCGGACTAGCCGCGAACACCGGGGAGCTGTTTTTT | CASSFGLAANTGELFF
TRBJ1-4 | . | . | TRBV6-4 | 15 | TGTGCCATCCAAGACAGGATATCAACTAATGAAAAACTGTTTTTT | CAIQDRISTNEKLFF
TRBJ2-7 | . | . | TRBV4-1 | 16 | TGCGCCAGCAGCCATATCTCGGTCGGGGAAGAGTACGAGCAGTACTTC | CASSHISVGEEYEQYF
TRBJ2-7 | . | . | TRBV6-5 | 13 | TGTGCCAGCAGAACTGGACAGACCTACGAGCAGTACTTC | CASRTGQTYEQYF
TRBJ1-3 | TRBD1 | . | TRBV28 | 19 | TGTGCCAGCGGCACCTGGGGGACAGGGGGCCGATTCTCTGGAAACACCATATATTTT | CASGTWGTGGRFSGNTIYF
TRBJ1-1 | TRBD1 | . | TRBV7-8 | 14 | TGTGCCAGCAGCCTTTCGACAGGGAGCAATGAAGCTTTCTTT | CASSLSTGSNEAFF
TRBJ2-3 | TRBD2 | . | TRBV2 | 16 | TGTGCCAGCAGTTCTAGCGGGGGGGCCAGGGCAGATACGCAGTATTTT | CASSSSGGARADTQYF
TRBJ2-7 | . | . | TRBV15 | 15 | TGTGCCACCAGCAGAGATCTAGGGGAAACCTACGAGCAGTACTTC | CATSRDLGETYEQYF
TRBJ1-5 | . | . | TRBV6-5 | 15 | TGTGCCAGCAGTTACTCGAGGAATAGCAATCAGCCCCAGCATTTT | CASSYSRNSNQPQHF
TRBJ2-1 | TRBD2 | . | TRBV6-1 | 16 | TGTGCCAGCGGTGGCACTAGCGGGAGGTATGGCAATGAGCAGTTCTTC | CASGGTSGRYGNEQFF
TRBJ1-5 | . | . | TRBV2 | 14 | TGTGCCAGCGTCGGGGACAATAGCAATCAGCCCCAGCATTTT | CASVGDNSNQPQHF
TRBJ2-3 | . | . | TRBV27 | 14 | TGTGCCAGCATGGGGGCAGGGAACACAGATACGCAGTATTTT | CASMGAGNTDTQYF
TRBJ2-2 | TRBD1 | . | TRBV5-6 | 15 | TGTGCCAGCACATTCCGGACAGGGCCCACCGGGGAGCTGTTTTTT | CASTFRTGPTGELFF
TRBJ2-7 | TRBD1 | . | TRBV27 | 15 | TGTGCCAGCAGTTTACAGGGGGCGCCCCCCTACGAGCAGTACTTC | CASSLQGAPPYEQYF
TRBJ2-5 | . | . | TRBV6-1 | 13 | TGTGCCAGCAGTGAAACAGGTTTGGGGACCCAGTACTTC | CASSETGLGTQYF
TRBJ2-3 | . | . | TRBV9 | 15 | TGTGCCAGCAGCGGTAGGGGGGGGGAACCAGATACGCAGTATTTT | CASSGRGGEPDTQYF
TRBJ2-7 | . | once | TRBV11-2 | 16 | TGTGCCAGCAGCTTAGAGGCTAGCAGCCGCTCCTACGAGCAGTACTTC | CASSLEASSRSYEQYF
TRBJ2-4 | TRBD2 | . | TRBV7-9 | 15 | TGTGCCAGCAGCTTAGCCTCCGGGACTAGTTCCATTCAGTACTTC | CASSLASGTSSIQYF
TRBJ2-3 | . | . | TRBV2 | 14 | TGTGCCAGCAGCTTGACAGGTGTGGCAGATACGCAGTATTTT | CASSLTGVADTQYF
TRBJ2-7 | TRBD2 | . | TRBV5-4 | 17 | TGTGCCAGCAGCTTGGAATCGGGCGGGAGGTCCCCCTACGAGCAGTACTTC | CASSLESGGRSPYEQYF
TRBJ2-3 | . | . | TRBV27 | 12 | TGTGCCAGCAGTCAAAGCACAGATACGCAGTATTTT | CASSQSTDTQYF
TRBJ2-3 | . | few | TRBV19 | 14 | TGTGCCAGTAGTGCCACCCTAAGCACAGATACGCAGTATTTT | CASSATLSTDTQYF
TRBJ2-2 | TRBD2 | . | TRBV6-1 | 15 | TGTGCCAGCAGTGAATCTAGCGGGAGCACCGGGGAGCTGTTTTTT | CASSESSGSTGELFF
TRBJ1-6 | . | . | TRBV9 | 14 | TGTGCCAGCAGCGTAAACGCGGGAAATTCACCCCTCCACTTT | CASSVNAGNSPLHF
TRBJ2-5 | . | . | TRBV4-1 | 15 | TGCGCCAGCAGCCGGGACGGTACCCGGGGGGAGACCCAGTACTTC | CASSRDGTRGETQYF
TRBJ2-3 | . | few | TRBV7-3 | 14 | TGTGCCAGCAGCCGTGCCACGGGTGAAGATACGCAGTATTTT | CASSRATGEDTQYF
TRBJ1-1 | TRBD1 | . | TRBV19 | 14 | TGTGCCAGTAGTGCGCAGGGGGCGCCCACTGAAGCTTTCTTT | CASSAQGAPTEAFF
TRBJ2-7 | . | . | TRBV16 | 13 | TGTGCCAGCAGCGTAGACAATGCCCTAAAGCAGTACTTC | CASSVDNALKQYF
TRBJ2-7 | . | once | TRBV11-2 | 13 | TGTGCCAGCAGCTTTTTCCGCTCCTACGAGCAGTACTTC | CASSFFRSYEQYF
TRBJ2-5 | . | . | TRBV28 | 11 | TGTGCCAGCAAAGGGGTGGGGACCCAGTACTTC | CASKGVGTQYF
TRBJ1-5 | . | . | TRBV7-8 | 15 | TGTGCCAGCAGCTTGTGGGGCGGGGGCAATCAGCCCCAGCATTTT | CASSLWGGGNQPQHF
TRBJ2-7 | . | . | TRBV25-1 | 11 | TGTGCCAGCAGTGGTCTCTACGAGCAGTACTTC | CASSGLYEQYF
TRBJ2-5 | . | . | TRBV11-2 | 12 | TGTGCCAGCGGGGGGGCAGGAGAGACCCAGTACTTC | CASGGAGETQYF
TRBJ1-3 | . | . | TRBV19 | 15 | TGTGCCAGTAGTATGGGGCCGAGCTCTGGAAACACCATATATTTT | CASSMGPSSGNTIYF
TRBJ2-1 | TRBD2 | . | TRBV9 | 18 | TGTGCCAGCAGCGTAGCTCGTCCAGCGGGGGGTGTATGCAATGAGCAGTTCTTC | CASSVARPAGGVCNEQFF
TRBJ1-1 | . | . | TRBV5-1 | 13 | TGCGCCAGCAGCGGGACAACCTACACTGAAGCTTTCTTT | CASSGTTYTEAFF